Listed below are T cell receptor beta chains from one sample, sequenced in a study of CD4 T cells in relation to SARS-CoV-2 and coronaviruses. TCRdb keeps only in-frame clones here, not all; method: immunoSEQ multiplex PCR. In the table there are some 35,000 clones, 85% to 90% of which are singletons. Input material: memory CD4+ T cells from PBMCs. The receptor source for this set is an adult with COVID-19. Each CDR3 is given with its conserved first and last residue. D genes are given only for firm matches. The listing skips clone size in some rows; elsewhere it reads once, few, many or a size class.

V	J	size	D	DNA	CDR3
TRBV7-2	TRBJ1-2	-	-	TGTGCCAGCAGCTCCCTTCGGTTTGGCTACACCTTC	CASSSLRFGYTF
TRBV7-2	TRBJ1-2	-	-	TGTGCCAGCAGCTTAGGACGGGACACGCTCTATGGCTACACCTTC	CASSLGRDTLYGYTF
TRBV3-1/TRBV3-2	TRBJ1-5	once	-	TGTGCCAGCAGCCAAGATGCCGCCGGGCAGCCCCAGCATTTT	CASSQDAAGQPQHF
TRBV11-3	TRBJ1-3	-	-	TGTGCCAGCAGCTTAGGCGGGACGGCTGGAAACACCATATATTTT	CASSLGGTAGNTIYF
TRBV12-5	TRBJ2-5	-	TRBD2	TGTGCTAGTGACCTCGGACTGGGCGGGGGGGAGACCCAGTACTTC	CASDLGLGGGETQYF
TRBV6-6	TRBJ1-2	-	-	TGTGCCAGCAGTGCGGACGAAGTGGTAGGCTACACCTTC	CASSADEVVGYTF
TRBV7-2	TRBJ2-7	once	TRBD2	TGTGCCAGCAGCTTAGGGGGGGGGTCCCCTACTTGGGAGCAGTACTTC	CASSLGGGSPTWEQYF
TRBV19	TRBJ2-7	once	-	TGTGCCAGTAGTATTGTGACTCGGAACACCTACGAGCAGTACTTC	CASSIVTRNTYEQYF
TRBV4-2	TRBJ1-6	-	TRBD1	TGTGCCAGCGGGGACAGGGATAATTCACCCCTCCACTTT	CASGDRDNSPLHF
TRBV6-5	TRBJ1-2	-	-	TGTGCCAGCAGTTACCGCGAAGGGTATGGCTACACCTTC	CASSYREGYGYTF
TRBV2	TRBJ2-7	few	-	TGTGCCAGCAGGGTCGACAGAGGAACCTCCGAGCAGTACTTC	CASRVDRGTSEQYF
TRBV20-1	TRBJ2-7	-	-	TGCAGTGCTAGCGACTTGCACGAGCAGTACTTC	CSASDLHEQYF
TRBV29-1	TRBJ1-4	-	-	TGCAGCGTTGGCAGCGCCCAAAAACTGTTTTTT	CSVGSAQKLFF
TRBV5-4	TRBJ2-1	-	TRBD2	TGTGCCAGCAGCCCGGGGACTAGCGGTACCTACAATGAGCAGTTCTTC	CASSPGTSGTYNEQFF
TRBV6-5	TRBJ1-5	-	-	TGTGCCAGCAGAACCACCGGCAATCAGCCCCAGCATTTT	CASRTTGNQPQHF
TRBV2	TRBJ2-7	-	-	TGTGCCAGTTCAAACGGCTGGAGCTCCTACGAGCAGTACTTC	CASSNGWSSYEQYF
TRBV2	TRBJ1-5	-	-	TGTGCCAGCAGTGAAGTACAGGGTGGACAGCCCCAGCATTTT	CASSEVQGGQPQHF
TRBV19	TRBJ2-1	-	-	TGTGCCAGTAGCGGCCCTATGAGCAATGAGCAGTTCTTC	CASSGPMSNEQFF
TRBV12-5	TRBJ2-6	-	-	TGTGCTAGTGGTTTGGTGCCCCCAAGCTCTGGGGCCAACGTCCTGACTTTC	CASGLVPPSSGANVLTF
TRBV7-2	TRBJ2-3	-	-	TGTGCCAGCAGCTTAGCACAGGGGCGGGGGACAGATACGCAGTATTTT	CASSLAQGRGTDTQYF
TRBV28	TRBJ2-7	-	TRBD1	TGTGCCAGCAGTTTCGGAGACAGGGGCTACGAGCAGTACTTC	CASSFGDRGYEQYF
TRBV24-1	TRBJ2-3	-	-	TGTGCCACCAGTGAAAGCCATCGCACAGATACGCAGTATTTT	CATSESHRTDTQYF
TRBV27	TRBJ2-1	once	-	TGTGCCAGCAGTTTCCGGGGGGCCTCCTACAATGAGCAGTTCTTC	CASSFRGASYNEQFF
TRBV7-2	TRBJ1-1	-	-	TGTGCCAGCAGCTTATTGCAGGGTGGGTACACTGAAGCTTTCTTT	CASSLLQGGYTEAFF
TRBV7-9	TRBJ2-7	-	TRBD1	TGTGCCAGCAGCCCCAAGGACAGGGTTGGAAGCGAGCAGTACTTC	CASSPKDRVGSEQYF
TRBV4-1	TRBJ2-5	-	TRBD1	TGCGCCAGCAGTTTTGGACAGGGGGCCTCCTTCGGGACCCAGTACTTC	CASSFGQGASFGTQYF
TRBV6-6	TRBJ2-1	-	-	TGTGCCAGCAGTCTCGACTGGGGGCGGAATGAGCAGTTCTTC	CASSLDWGRNEQFF
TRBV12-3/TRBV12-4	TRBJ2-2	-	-	TGTGCCAGCAGCACAAGGATTCCCGGGGAGCTGTTTTTT	CASSTRIPGELFF
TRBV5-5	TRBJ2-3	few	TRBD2	TGTGCCAGCAGCTGGAGGGCTAGCGGGAGCACAGATACGCAGTATTTT	CASSWRASGSTDTQYF
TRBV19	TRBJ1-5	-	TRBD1	TGTGCCAGTAGTGTCGGGGACAGGGATTTTCGATTCATCAATCAGCCCCAGCATTTT	CASSVGDRDFRFINQPQHF
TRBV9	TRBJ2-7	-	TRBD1	TGTGCCAGCAGCCCCAACAGGGGCCTTACCTACGAGCAGTACTTC	CASSPNRGLTYEQYF
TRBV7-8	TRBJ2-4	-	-	TGTGCCAGCAGCGAACTAGCTACGAGTTACATTCAGTACTTC	CASSELATSYIQYF
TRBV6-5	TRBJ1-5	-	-	TGTGCCACCCGACGGGGCGATAGCAATCAGCCCCAGCATTTT	CATRRGDSNQPQHF
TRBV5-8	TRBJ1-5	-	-	TGTGCCAGCAGCTCCCTTCCGGGCGGGAATAGCAATCAGCCCCAGCATTTT	CASSSLPGGNSNQPQHF
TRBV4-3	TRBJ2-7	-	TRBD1	TGCGCCAGCAGCCAAGGGACAGGGAGGGAGCAGTACTTC	CASSQGTGREQYF
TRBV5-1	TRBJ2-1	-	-	TGCGCCAGCAGCTTTGGGGACTCCCGAAATGAGCAGTTCTTC	CASSFGDSRNEQFF
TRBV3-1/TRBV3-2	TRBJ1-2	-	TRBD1	TGTGCCAGCAGCCAACCTGGACAGGCGGCCAGCTATGGCTACACCTTC	CASSQPGQAASYGYTF
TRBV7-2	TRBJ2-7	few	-	TGTGCCAGCAGCTTAGCGCGGGACACACGGAGCTCCTACGAGCAGTACTTC	CASSLARDTRSSYEQYF
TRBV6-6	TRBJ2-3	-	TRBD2	TGTGCCAGCAGTCCCCTCAGGACTAGCGGGGCAACAGATACGCAGTATTTT	CASSPLRTSGATDTQYF
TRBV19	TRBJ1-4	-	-	TGTGCCAGTAGTATGGGCATCTCCTCAACTAATGAAAAACTGTTTTTT	CASSMGISSTNEKLFF
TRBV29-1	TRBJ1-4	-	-	TGCAGCGTGAAGAGGGGGGCAGGAAATGAAAAACTGTTTTTT	CSVKRGAGNEKLFF
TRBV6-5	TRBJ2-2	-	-	TGTGCCAGCAGCCGGGACGTCTGGGAGCTGTTTTTT	CASSRDVWELFF
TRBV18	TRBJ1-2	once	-	TGTGCCAGCTCACCTTTGACCGGCGACTATGGCTACACCTTC	CASSPLTGDYGYTF
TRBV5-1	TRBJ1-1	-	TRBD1	TGCGCCAGCAGCCAGACAGGGGGCGCGGGGAACACTGAAGCTTTCTTT	CASSQTGGAGNTEAFF
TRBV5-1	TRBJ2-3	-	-	TGCGCCAGCAGCTTACCAGGGACCGGCGGTGCAGATACGCAGTATTTT	CASSLPGTGGADTQYF
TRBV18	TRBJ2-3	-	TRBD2	TGTGCCAGCTCACCGGCGGGGGCAGATACGCAGTATTTT	CASSPAGADTQYF
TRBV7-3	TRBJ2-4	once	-	TGTGCCAGCAGCCCCGGACGGAGGGACATTCAGTACTTC	CASSPGRRDIQYF
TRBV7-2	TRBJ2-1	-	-	TGTGCCAGCAGCTTAGGTAACAGGGTTGAGCAGTTCTTC	CASSLGNRVEQFF
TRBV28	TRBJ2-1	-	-	TGTGCCAGCAGTCCCCCGGGACATCGGCCGGCAAAATACAATGAGCAGTTCTTC	CASSPPGHRPAKYNEQFF
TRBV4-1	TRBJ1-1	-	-	TGCGCCAGCAGCCAACCCCGACAGCTGAACACTGAAGCTTTCTTT	CASSQPRQLNTEAFF
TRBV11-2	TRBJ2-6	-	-	TGTGCCAGCAGCGACCCGCGGTCCAGGGCTGGTGGGGCCAACGTCCTGACTTTC	CASSDPRSRAGGANVLTF
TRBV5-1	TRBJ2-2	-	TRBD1	TGCGCCAGCAGCTTGGGCGGACAGGGGGCAAGGACCGGGGAGCTGTTTTTT	CASSLGGQGARTGELFF
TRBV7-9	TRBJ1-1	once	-	TGTGCCAGCAGCCAGCCAAGGGGGGCTGGTGCTGAAGCTTTCTTT	CASSQPRGAGAEAFF
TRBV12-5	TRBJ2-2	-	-	TGTGCTAGTGGTTTGAGGTCGAACACCGGGGAGCTGTTTTTT	CASGLRSNTGELFF